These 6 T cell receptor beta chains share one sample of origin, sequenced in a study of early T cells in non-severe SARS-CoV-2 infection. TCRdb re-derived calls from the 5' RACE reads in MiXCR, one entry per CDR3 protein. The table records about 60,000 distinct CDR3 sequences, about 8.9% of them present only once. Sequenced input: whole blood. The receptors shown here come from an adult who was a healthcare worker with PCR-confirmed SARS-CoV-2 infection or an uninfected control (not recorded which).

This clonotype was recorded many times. The CDR3 DNA reads as TGTGCCAGCAGCCAAGATTCCGCAAGCGGGAGAAGAGGCCTTGAGCAGTTCTTC. Its translation is CASSQDSASGRRGLEQFF. V is TRBV4-2 and J is TRBJ2-1; 8 bases are a match to TRBD2. Trimming took 0 bases from V and 9 from J; bases not matched to a gene: 16. The germline V gene encodes CDR1 LGHNA and CDR2 YNFKEQ. This CDR3 is built from 18 residues.

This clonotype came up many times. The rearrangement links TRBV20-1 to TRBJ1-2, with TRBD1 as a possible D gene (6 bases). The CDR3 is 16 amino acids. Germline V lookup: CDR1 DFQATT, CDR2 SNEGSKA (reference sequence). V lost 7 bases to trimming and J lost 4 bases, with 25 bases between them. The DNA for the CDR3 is TGCAGTGGTGCGGGAAGGGACATCAGAAACCGCTATGGCTACACCTTC. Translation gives CSGAGRDIRNRYGYTF.

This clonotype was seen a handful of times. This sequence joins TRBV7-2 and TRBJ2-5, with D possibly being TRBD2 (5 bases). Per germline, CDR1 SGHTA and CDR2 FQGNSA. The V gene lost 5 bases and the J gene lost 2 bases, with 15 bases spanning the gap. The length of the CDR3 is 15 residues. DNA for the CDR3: TGTGCCAGCAGCGGAAACGGACTTCTGCAAGAGACCCAGTACTTC. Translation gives CASSGNGLLQETQYF.

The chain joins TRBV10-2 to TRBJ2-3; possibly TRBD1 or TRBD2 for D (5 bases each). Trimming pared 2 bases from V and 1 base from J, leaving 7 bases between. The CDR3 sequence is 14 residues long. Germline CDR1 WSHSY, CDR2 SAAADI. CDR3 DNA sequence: TGCGCCAGCAGTGAGCGGGGCCGCACAGATACGCAGTATTTT. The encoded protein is CASSERGRTDTQYF.

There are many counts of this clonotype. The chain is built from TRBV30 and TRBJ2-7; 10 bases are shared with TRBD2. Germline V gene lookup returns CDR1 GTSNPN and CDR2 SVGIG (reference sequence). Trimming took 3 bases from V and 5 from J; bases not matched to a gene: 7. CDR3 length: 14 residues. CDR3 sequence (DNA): TGTGCCTGGAGCTCTAGCGGGAGTAAGAACGAGCAGTACTTC. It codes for CAWSSSGSKNEQYF.

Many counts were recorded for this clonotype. CDR3 coding DNA: TGTGCCAGCAGTGAAAGATCTTTTCGAAGGAGGGCCGGGACAGATACGCAGTATTTT. Translated, it gives CASSERSFRRRAGTDTQYF. This chain links TRBV2 with TRBJ2-3; perhaps TRBD2 as D (6 bases). The CDR3 runs 19 residues. The germline V and J ends were trimmed by 2 bases and 3 bases, with 24 bases remaining between them. In germline, CDR1 is SNHLY, CDR2 FYNNEI.